These T cell receptor beta chains were read from a single sample in a study of blood T cell repertoires in COVID-19. Clones were sequenced by immunoSEQ multiplex PCR, and TCRdb holds only the in-frame ones, with some missing. Of approximately 68,000 clones listed, roughly 82% are singletons. Sequencing was done on a sample of peripheral blood. These receptors originate from a human donor in a cohort sampled during active COVID-19. Each CDR3 is given with its conserved first and last residue. Each record gives: V gene, J gene, D gene, clone size, CDR3 DNA, CDR3 protein. A D gene is named only where the DNA matches it firmly. A row's size may be missing; if present it is once, few, many or a size class.

>TRBV6-1|TRBJ1-5|-|-
TGTGCCAGCAGTGAATTTAGCCCGACAGCTTCCAATCAGCCCCAGCATTTT
CASSEFSPTASNQPQHF
>TRBV3-1/TRBV3-2|TRBJ1-2|TRBD1|once
TGTGCCAGCAGCCAAGGGACAGGGGGCTACACCTTC
CASSQGTGGYTF
>TRBV6-5|TRBJ1-4|-|-
TGTGCCAGCAGATCTGGGGCAGGGAGGGAAAAACTGTTTTTT
CASRSGAGREKLFF
>TRBV7-2|TRBJ1-1|-|-
TGTGCCAGCAGCCCAGCAATTACAGGGTTAACTGAAGCTTTCTTT
CASSPAITGLTEAFF
>TRBV20-1|TRBJ2-3|-|-
TGCAGTGCCCTAGCGCCAGATACGCAGTATTTT
CSALAPDTQYF
>TRBV6-5|TRBJ1-1|TRBD1|-
TGTGCCAGCACCGCCTTGGACAGGACAAACACTGAAGCTTTCTTT
CASTALDRTNTEAFF
>TRBV4-3|TRBJ1-6|TRBD1|-
TGCGCCAGCAGCCAGGGTAAAGGGGGCGCGGGATCACCCCTCCACTTT
CASSQGKGGAGSPLHF
>TRBV4-1|TRBJ2-3|-|-
TGCGCCAGCAGCCAGGTGGGCAGGGGCGGCACAGATACGCAGTATTTT
CASSQVGRGGTDTQYF
>TRBV30|TRBJ2-5|-|-
TGTGCCTGTCTTTTCCAAGAGACCCAGTACTTC
CACLFQETQYF
>TRBV11-2|TRBJ2-5|-|-
TGTGCCAGCAGCCAGGGGAAGCAAGGGACCCAGTACTTC
CASSQGKQGTQYF
>TRBV6-1|TRBJ2-7|TRBD2|-
TGTGCCAGCAGTGTTGGGAGAGCGGGGGGGCCTTACGAGCAGTACTTC
CASSVGRAGGPYEQYF
>TRBV12-3/TRBV12-4|TRBJ2-3|-|-
TGTGCCAGCAGTTTTACTGACACAGATACGCAGTATTTT
CASSFTDTDTQYF
>TRBV9|TRBJ2-5|-|-
TGTGCCAGCAGCGTAAGAGGAACTCCGCAAGAGACCCAGTACTTC
CASSVRGTPQETQYF
>TRBV11-2|TRBJ1-2|-|-
TGTGCCAGCAGCTTCCGACAGCCAGTCTATGGCTACACCTTC
CASSFRQPVYGYTF
>TRBV4-1|TRBJ2-7|-|-
TGCGCCAGCAGCCAAGATCATTTAGGACAGCCCGAGCAGTACTTC
CASSQDHLGQPEQYF
>TRBV30|TRBJ2-7|-|few
TGTGCCTGGAGTGGTGAGGGCTACGAGCAGTACTTC
CAWSGEGYEQYF
>TRBV7-2|TRBJ1-2|-|-
TGTGCCAGCAGCCCAGCCTATGCCCAGGGTATCTATGGCTACACCTTC
CASSPAYAQGIYGYTF
>TRBV12-3/TRBV12-4|TRBJ1-5|-|-
TGTGCCAGCAGGCCGAACGGTGTGCAGCCCCAGCATTTT
CASRPNGVQPQHF
>TRBV19|TRBJ1-1|-|few
TGTGCCAGTGAGACAGTCCGGAGAGCTTTCTTT
CASETVRRAFF
>TRBV9|TRBJ1-2|-|-
TGTGCCAGCTCAACGGACAGTATCTACTATGGCTACACCTTC
CASSTDSIYYGYTF
>TRBV5-6|TRBJ2-7|TRBD1|-
TGTGCCAGCACCTTAGACAGGGGGTTCTACGAGCAGTACTTC
CASTLDRGFYEQYF
>TRBV9|TRBJ1-3|-|-
TGTGCCAGCAGCGTTACTTACAGGGCCTCGCCGGGAAACACCATATATTTT
CASSVTYRASPGNTIYF
>TRBV2|TRBJ2-3|-|-
TGTGCCAGCAGGACAGCAATAAATACAGATACGCAGTATTTT
CASRTAINTDTQYF
>TRBV9|TRBJ2-7|TRBD1|few
TGTGCCAGCAGCGTAGGGGGAATGGGGACAGCGTACTACGAGCAGTACTTC
CASSVGGMGTAYYEQYF
>TRBV18|TRBJ1-6|-|-
TGTGCCAGCTCACCTCGGCGCTCGGACAGAGCGTATAATTCACCCCTCCACTTT
CASSPRRSDRAYNSPLHF
>TRBV29-1|TRBJ2-2|TRBD1|-
TGCAGCGCCAAAGGACCGGGACAGGCCGCCGGGGAGCTGTTTTTT
CSAKGPGQAAGELFF
>TRBV20-1|TRBJ2-7|-|-
TGCAGTGCTAGTTTGGACAGAAGTTACGAGCAGTACTTC
CSASLDRSYEQYF
>TRBV4-3|TRBJ1-1|TRBD1|-
TGCGCCAGCAGCCAACAACAGGGGGGCACTGAAGCTTTCTTT
CASSQQQGGTEAFF
>TRBV4-1|TRBJ2-3|TRBD2|-
TGCGCCAGCAGCAAAGGGACTAGCGGGGGGACAGATACGCAGTATTTT
CASSKGTSGGTDTQYF
>TRBV10-3|TRBJ2-3|TRBD1|-
TGTGCCATCACTAGAGGGACAGGGGGCGCGGGAGATACGCAGTATTTT
CAITRGTGGAGDTQYF
>TRBV7-9|TRBJ1-2|-|-
TGTGCCAGCAGCCGGACAGCCTTTAACTATGGCTACACCTTC
CASSRTAFNYGYTF
>TRBV6-1|TRBJ2-2|-|-
TGTGCCAGCAGTGAACGTGGGGCGGGGACCGGGGAGCTGTTTTTT
CASSERGAGTGELFF
>TRBV7-3|TRBJ1-1|-|-
TGTGCCAGCAGCTCCGGGCCAAGGGAGGGTGCTTTCTTT
CASSSGPREGAFF
>TRBV27|TRBJ1-1|-|-
TGTGCCAGCAGTTTATCTTTTGGGGGGAAGTCGGGAGCTTTCTTT
CASSLSFGGKSGAFF
>TRBV5-1|TRBJ1-2|TRBD1|-
TGCGCCAGCAGGGACAGGGTAGACTATGGCTACACCTTC
CASRDRVDYGYTF
>TRBV4-1|TRBJ1-2|-|-
TGCGCCAGCAGCCTTTCAGGGTTCCGGGGCTACACCTTC
CASSLSGFRGYTF
>TRBV6-4|TRBJ1-3|TRBD1|-
TGTGCCAGCAGGGGACAGGGAGGTGGAAACACCATATATTTT
CASRGQGGGNTIYF
>TRBV11-1|TRBJ2-7|-|-
TGTGCCAGCAGCCCGGGACACCGGGGCGAGCAGTACTTC
CASSPGHRGEQYF
>TRBV5-1|TRBJ1-1|TRBD1|-
TGCGCCAGCATGGATACAGGGGAGAACACTGAAGCTTTCTTT
CASMDTGENTEAFF
>TRBV5-1|TRBJ1-3|-|few
TGCGCCAGCAGCTTGAGTGATCTAGGGCAGGGGTCTTCCTCTGGAAACACCATATATTTT
CASSLSDLGQGSSSGNTIYF
>TRBV12-3/TRBV12-4|TRBJ1-1|-|-
TGTGCCAGCAGTTTCGGCGGATCAATCACCGCTTTCTTT
CASSFGGSITAFF
>TRBV5-4|TRBJ2-7|-|-
TGTGCCAGCAGCCTCGGGTACGAGCAGTACTTC
CASSLGYEQYF
>TRBV13|TRBJ2-5|TRBD1|-
TGTGCCAGCAGCTTATCAGGGGGCTGGGGGGAGACCCAGTACTTC
CASSLSGGWGETQYF
>TRBV5-4|TRBJ1-2|TRBD1|-
TGTGCCAGCAGCCCCCGGACAGGGAAGGTTGGCTACACCTTC
CASSPRTGKVGYTF
>TRBV29-1|TRBJ1-2|-|once
TGCAGCGTTGGGGGGGTCCAGAACTATGGCTACACCTTC
CSVGGVQNYGYTF
>TRBV25-1|TRBJ1-1|-|many
TGTGCCAGCAGTGAATTAAACACTGAAGCTTTCTTT
CASSELNTEAFF
>TRBV2|TRBJ1-5|-|few
TGTGCCAGCAGCAGGGAGGGTCAGCCCCAGCATTTT
CASSREGQPQHF
>TRBV5-1|TRBJ2-3|TRBD2|-
TGCGCCAGCAGCATCCGGACTAGCGGGGCGGGGAATACGCAGTATTTT
CASSIRTSGAGNTQYF
>TRBV13|TRBJ2-3|-|-
TGTGCCAGCAGCTTCCCTCGCGGGGGCCCTAGCACAGATACGCAGTATTTT
CASSFPRGGPSTDTQYF
>TRBV5-1|TRBJ1-2|-|-
TGCGCCAGCAGCTTGACTCGCCGAGGCTACACCTTC
CASSLTRRGYTF